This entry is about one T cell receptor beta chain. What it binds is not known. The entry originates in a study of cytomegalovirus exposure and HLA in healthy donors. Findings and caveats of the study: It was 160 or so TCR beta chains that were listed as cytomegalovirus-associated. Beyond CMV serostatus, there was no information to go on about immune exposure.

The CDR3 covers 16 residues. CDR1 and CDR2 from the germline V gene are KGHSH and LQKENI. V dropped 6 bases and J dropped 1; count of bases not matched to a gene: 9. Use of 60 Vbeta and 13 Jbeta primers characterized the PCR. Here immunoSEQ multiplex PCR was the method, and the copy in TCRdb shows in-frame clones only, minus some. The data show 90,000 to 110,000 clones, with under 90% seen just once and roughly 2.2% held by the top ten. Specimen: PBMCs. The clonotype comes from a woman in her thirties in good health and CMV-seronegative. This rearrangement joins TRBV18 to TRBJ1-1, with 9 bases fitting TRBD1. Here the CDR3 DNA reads TGTGCCAGCTCCCTAGGGGGGACAGGGAGGAACACTGAAGCTTTCTTT. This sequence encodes CASSLGGTGRNTEAFF.